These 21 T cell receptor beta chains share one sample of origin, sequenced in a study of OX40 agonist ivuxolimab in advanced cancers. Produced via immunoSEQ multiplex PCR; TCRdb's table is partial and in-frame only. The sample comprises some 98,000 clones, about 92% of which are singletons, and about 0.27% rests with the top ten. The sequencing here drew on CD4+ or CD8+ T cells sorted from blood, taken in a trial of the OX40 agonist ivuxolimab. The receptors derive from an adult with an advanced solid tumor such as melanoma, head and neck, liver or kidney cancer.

This chain's CDR3 is CASGLFSDYGYTF. In DNA, the CDR3 is TGTGCTAGTGGTTTGTTCAGTGACTATGGCTACACCTTC. V and J are TRBV12-5 and TRBJ1-2; D remains unclear. This CDR3 spans 13 amino acids. Per the germline V gene, CDR1 is LGHNT and CDR2 is FRNRAP. V dropped 2 bases and J dropped 3 bases, with 7 bases sitting between them.

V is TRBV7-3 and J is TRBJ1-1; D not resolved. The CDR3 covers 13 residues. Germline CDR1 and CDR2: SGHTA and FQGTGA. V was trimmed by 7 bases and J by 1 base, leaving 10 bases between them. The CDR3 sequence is CASTPGPNTEAFF. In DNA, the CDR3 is TGTGCCAGCACCCCAGGTCCGAACACTGAAGCTTTCTTT.

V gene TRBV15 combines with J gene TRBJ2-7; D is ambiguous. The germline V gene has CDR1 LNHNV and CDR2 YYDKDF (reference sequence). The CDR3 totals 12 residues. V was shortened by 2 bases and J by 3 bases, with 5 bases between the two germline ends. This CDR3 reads CATSRSYYEQYV. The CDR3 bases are TGTGCCACCAGCAGATCATACTACGAGCAGTACGTC.

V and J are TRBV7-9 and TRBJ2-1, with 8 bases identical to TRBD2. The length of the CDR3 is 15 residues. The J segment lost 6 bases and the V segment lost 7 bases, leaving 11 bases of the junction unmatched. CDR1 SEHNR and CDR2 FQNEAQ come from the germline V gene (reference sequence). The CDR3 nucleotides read TGTGCCAGCACCGAAATAGCGGGGATTACCAATGAGCAGTTCTTC. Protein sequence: CASTEIAGITNEQFF.

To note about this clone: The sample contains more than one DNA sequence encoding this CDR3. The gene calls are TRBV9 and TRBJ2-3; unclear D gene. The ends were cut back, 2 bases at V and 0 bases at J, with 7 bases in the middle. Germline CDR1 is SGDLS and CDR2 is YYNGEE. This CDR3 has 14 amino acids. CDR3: CASSVRPSTDTQYF. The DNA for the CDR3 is TGTGCCAGCAGCGTTCGCCCCAGCACAGATACGCAGTATTTT.

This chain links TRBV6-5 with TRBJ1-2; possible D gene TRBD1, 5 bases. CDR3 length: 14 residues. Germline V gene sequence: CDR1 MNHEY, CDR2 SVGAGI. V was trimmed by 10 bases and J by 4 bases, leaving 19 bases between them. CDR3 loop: CATKSGTGFYGYTF. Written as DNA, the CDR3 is TGTGCCACTAAGTCGGGGACTGGATTCTATGGCTACACCTTC.

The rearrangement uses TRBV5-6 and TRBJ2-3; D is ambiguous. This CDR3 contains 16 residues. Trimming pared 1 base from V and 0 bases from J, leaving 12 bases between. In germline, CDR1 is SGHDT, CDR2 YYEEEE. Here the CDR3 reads CASSLFAVTSTDTQYF. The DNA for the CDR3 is TGTGCCAGCAGCTTGTTCGCGGTTACTAGCACAGATACGCAGTATTTT.

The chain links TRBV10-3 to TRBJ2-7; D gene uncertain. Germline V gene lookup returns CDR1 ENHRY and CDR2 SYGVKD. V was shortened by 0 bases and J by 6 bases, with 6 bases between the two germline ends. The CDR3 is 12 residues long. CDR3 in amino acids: CAISESNGEQYV. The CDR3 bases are TGTGCCATCAGTGAGTCGAATGGCGAGCAGTACGTC.

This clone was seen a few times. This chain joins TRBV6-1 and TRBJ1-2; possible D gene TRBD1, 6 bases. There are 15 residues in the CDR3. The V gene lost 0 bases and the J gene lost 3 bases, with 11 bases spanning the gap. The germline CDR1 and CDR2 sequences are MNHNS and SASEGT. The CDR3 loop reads CASSEAGQRDYGYTF. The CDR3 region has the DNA TGTGCCAGCAGTGAAGCTGGACAGAGGGACTATGGCTACACCTTC.

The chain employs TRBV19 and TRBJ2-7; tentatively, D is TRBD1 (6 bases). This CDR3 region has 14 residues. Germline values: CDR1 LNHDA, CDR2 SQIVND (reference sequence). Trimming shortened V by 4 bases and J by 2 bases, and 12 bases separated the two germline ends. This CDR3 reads CASSTRWGPYEQYV. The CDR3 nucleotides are TGTGCCAGTAGTACCAGGTGGGGGCCCTACGAGCAGTACGTC.

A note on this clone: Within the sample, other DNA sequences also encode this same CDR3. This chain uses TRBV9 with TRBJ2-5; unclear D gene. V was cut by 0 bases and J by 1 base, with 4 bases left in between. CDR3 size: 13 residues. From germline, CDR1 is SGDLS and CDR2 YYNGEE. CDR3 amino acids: CASSVGLQETQYF. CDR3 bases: TGTGCCAGCAGCGTAGGCCTCCAAGAGACCCAGTACTTC. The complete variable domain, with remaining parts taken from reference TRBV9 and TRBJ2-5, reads DSGVTQTPKHLITATGQRVTLRCSPRSGDLSVYWYQQSLDQGLQFLIQYYNGEERAKGNILERFSAQQFPDLHSELNLSSLELGDSALYFCASSVGLQETQYFGPGTRLLVL.

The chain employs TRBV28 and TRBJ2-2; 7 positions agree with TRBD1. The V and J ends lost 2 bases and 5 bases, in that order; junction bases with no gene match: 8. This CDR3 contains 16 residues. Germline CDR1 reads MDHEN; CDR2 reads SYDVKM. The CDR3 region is CASSLRGAGGTGELFF. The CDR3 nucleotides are TGTGCCAGCAGTTTAAGGGGAGCAGGGGGAACCGGGGAGCTGTTTTTT. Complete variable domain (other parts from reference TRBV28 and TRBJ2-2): DVKVTQSSRYLVKRTGEKVFLECVQDMDHENMFWYRQDPGLGLRLIYFSYDVKMKEKGDIPEGYSVSREKKERFSLILESASTNQTSMYLCASSLRGAGGTGELFFGEGSRLTVL.

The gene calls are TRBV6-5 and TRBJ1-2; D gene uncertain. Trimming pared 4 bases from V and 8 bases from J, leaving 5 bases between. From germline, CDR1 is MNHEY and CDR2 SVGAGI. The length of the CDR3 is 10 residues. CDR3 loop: CASSSFGYTF. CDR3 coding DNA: TGTGCCAGCAGTTCCTTCGGCTACACCTTC.

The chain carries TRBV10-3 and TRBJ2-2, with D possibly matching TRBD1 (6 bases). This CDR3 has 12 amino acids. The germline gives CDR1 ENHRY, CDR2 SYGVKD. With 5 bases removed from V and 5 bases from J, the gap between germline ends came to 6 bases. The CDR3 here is CAISTGTGELFF. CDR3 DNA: TGTGCCATCAGTACAGGGACCGGGGAGCTGTTTTTT.

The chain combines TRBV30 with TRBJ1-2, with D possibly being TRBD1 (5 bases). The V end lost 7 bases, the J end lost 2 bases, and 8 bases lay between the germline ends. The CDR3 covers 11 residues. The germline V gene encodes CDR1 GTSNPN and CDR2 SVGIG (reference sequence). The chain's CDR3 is CALTVNYGYTF. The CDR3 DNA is TGTGCCTTGACAGTAAACTATGGCTACACCTTC.

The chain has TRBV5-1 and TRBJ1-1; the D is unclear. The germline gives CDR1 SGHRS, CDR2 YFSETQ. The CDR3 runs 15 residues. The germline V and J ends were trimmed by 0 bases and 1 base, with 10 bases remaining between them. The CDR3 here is CASSLEVGWNTEAFF. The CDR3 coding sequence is TGCGCCAGCAGCTTGGAGGTAGGTTGGAACACTGAAGCTTTCTTT.

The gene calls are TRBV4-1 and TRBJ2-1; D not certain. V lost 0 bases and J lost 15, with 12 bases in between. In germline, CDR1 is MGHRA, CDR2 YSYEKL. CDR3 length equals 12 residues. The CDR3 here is CASSQDSRIRFF. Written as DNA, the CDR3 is TGCGCCAGCAGCCAAGATAGCAGAATAAGGTTCTTC.

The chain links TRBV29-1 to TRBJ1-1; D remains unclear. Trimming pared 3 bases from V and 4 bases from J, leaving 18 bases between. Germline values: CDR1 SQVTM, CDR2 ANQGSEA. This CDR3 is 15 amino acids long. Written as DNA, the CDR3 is TGCAGCGTTGAGGTTAGGCTCCGTTGGGGCACTGAAGCTTTCTTT. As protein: CSVEVRLRWGTEAFF.

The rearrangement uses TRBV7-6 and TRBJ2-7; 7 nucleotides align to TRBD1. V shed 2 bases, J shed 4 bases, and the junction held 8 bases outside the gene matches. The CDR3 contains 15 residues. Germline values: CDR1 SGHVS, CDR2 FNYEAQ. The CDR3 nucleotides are TGTGCCAGCAGCTTATTCCCGGGACAGCAGTACGAGCAGTACTTC. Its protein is CASSLFPGQQYEQYF.

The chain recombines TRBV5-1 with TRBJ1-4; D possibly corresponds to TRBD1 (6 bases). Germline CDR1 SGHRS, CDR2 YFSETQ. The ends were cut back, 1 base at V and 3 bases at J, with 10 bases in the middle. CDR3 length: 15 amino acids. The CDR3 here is CASSLRGVANEKLFF. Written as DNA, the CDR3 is TGCGCCAGCAGCTTGAGGGGGGTAGCTAATGAAAAACTGTTTTTT.

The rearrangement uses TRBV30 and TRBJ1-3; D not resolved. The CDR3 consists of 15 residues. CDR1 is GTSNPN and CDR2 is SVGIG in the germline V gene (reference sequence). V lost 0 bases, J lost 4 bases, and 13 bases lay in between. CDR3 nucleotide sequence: TGTGCCTGGAGTGTACGTGGCAGCTTAGGAAACACCATATATTTT. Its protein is CAWSVRGSLGNTIYF.